The 15 T cell receptor beta chains given below trace back to one sample, sequenced in a study of T cell responses to AZD1222 COVID-19 vaccine. Data came from immunoSEQ multiplex PCR; TCRdb stores just in-frame clones and leaves some out. The sample has about 110,000 clones, 80% to 90% seen once. The sequences come from peripheral blood, collected 28 days after the second AZD1222 dose. The receptor source for this set is an adult who received the AZD1222 COVID-19 vaccine.

CDR3 nucleotide sequence: TGTGCCAGCAGCCGGGGACAGAACTATGGCTACACCTTC. Translation gives CASSRGQNYGYTF. The chain joins TRBV11-2 to TRBJ1-2; 7 bases match TRBD1. The germline V gene has CDR1 SGHAT and CDR2 FQNNGV. Trimming at V came to 5 bases and at J to 2 bases, leaving 2 bases not matched to a gene. The length of the CDR3 is 13 residues.

The chain couples TRBV28 to TRBJ2-5; D gene ambiguous. The CDR3 is 13 residues long. The germline CDR1 and CDR2 sequences are MDHEN and SYDVKM. V shed 5 bases and J shed 2 bases, with 9 bases lying between them. As DNA, the CDR3 is TGTGCCAGCAGTAGATGGGGACAAGAGACCCAGTACTTC. Translation gives CASSRWGQETQYF. Full variable domain (outside the CDR3, taken from reference TRBV28 and TRBJ2-5): DVKVTQSSRYLVKRTGEKVFLECVQDMDHENMFWYRQDPGLGLRLIYFSYDVKMKEKGDIPEGYSVSREKKERFSLILESASTNQTSMYLCASSRWGQETQYFGPGTRLLVL.

The chain links TRBV28 to TRBJ1-4, with a possible D match to TRBD1 (5 bases). V lost 3 bases, J lost 8 bases, and 19 bases lay in between. Germline V gives CDR1 MDHEN, CDR2 SYDVKM. This CDR3 region has 16 residues. In DNA, the CDR3 is TGTGCCAGCAGTTTGCCGACCCCAGGGTTTATCGAAAAACTGTTTTTT. Its protein is CASSLPTPGFIEKLFF.

The chain combines TRBV5-1 with TRBJ2-1, with unresolved D. V gave up 0 bases and J gave up 6 bases, with 13 bases separating them. The germline CDR1 and CDR2 sequences are SGHRS and YFSETQ. This CDR3 has 15 amino acids. The CDR3 nucleotides are TGCGCCAGCAGCTTGGCAATAGCCAATCCCAATGAGCAGTTCTTC. Protein product: CASSLAIANPNEQFF.

This chain connects TRBV6-1 to TRBJ1-1, with 9 bases matching TRBD1. With V trimmed by 3 bases and J by 3 bases, 5 bases remained unmatched. Germline V gene lookup returns CDR1 MNHNS and CDR2 SASEGT. The CDR3 is made up of 15 amino acids. The chain's CDR3 is CASSEKQGADTEAFF. The DNA for the CDR3 is TGTGCCAGCAGTGAGAAACAGGGGGCGGACACTGAAGCTTTCTTT.

The rearrangement links TRBV5-4 to TRBJ1-2; 7 positions match TRBD1. In germline, CDR1 is SGHNT, CDR2 YYREEE (reference sequence). The CDR3 covers 15 residues. The V segment lost 4 bases and the J segment 2 bases; nucleotides outside the gene matches: 8. CDR3 nucleotides: TGTGCCAGCAGCCACCCGGGACAGAGAAACTATGGCTACACCTTC. Translation gives CASSHPGQRNYGYTF.

The CDR3 region has the DNA TGTGCCAGCAGCTTTCCCCTGGGGGGGACTTCCAGGGGGGAGCAGTACTTC. This gives the protein CASSFPLGGTSRGEQYF. The rearrangement links TRBV11-2 to TRBJ2-7; D tentatively fits TRBD1 or TRBD2 (7 bases each). The CDR3 has 17 amino acids. The germline V gene encodes CDR1 SGHAT and CDR2 FQNNGV. V lost 3 bases, J lost 7 bases, and 25 bases lay in between.

This clone was found once. The V call is TRBV29-1, the J call TRBJ2-7, with D possibly being TRBD2 (6 bases). Trimming took 7 bases from V and 0 from J, leaving 13 bases between them. Looked up from germline, CDR1 is SQVTM and CDR2 is ANQGSEA. This CDR3 is 13 amino acids long. This CDR3 is CSGQTRGSYEQYF. The CDR3 DNA follows: TGCAGCGGCCAGACTAGAGGCTCCTACGAGCAGTACTTC.

This clone was found a few times. CDR3 residues: CASSPRPGTGRAFF. The DNA of the CDR3 is TGTGCCAGCAGTCCCCGACCCGGAACAGGGAGAGCTTTCTTT. The rearrangement joins TRBV27 to TRBJ1-1; D perhaps matches TRBD1 (6 bases). V lost 5 bases to trimming and J lost 10 bases, with 20 bases between them. Germline CDR1 reads MNHEY; CDR2 reads SMNVEV (reference sequence). This CDR3 contains 14 residues.

The genes are TRBV7-9 and TRBJ1-3, with 9 bases lining up with TRBD1. CDR1 SEHNR and CDR2 FQNEAQ come from the germline V gene (reference sequence). The CDR3 covers 16 residues. V was pared by 6 bases and J by 2 bases, with 8 bases of the junction left unmatched. The CDR3 bases are TGTGCCAGCAGGCAACAGGGGGCGGTGGCTGGAAACACCATATATTTT. Protein product: CASRQQGAVAGNTIYF.

The V call is TRBV6-5, the J call TRBJ2-7; D uncertain. Germline loops: CDR1 MNHEY, CDR2 SVGAGI. This CDR3 has 15 amino acids. The germline V and J ends were trimmed by 0 bases and 1 base, with 10 bases remaining between them. The chain's CDR3 is CASSYSSVGSYEQYF. The CDR3 DNA is TGTGCCAGCAGTTACTCGAGTGTGGGATCCTACGAGCAGTACTTC.

The chain employs TRBV15 and TRBJ2-1; D is unclear. V was shortened by 1 base and J by 0 bases, with 7 bases between the two germline ends. Germline CDR1 and CDR2: LNHNV and YYDKDF (reference sequence). CDR3 size: 15 residues. The CDR3 region has the DNA TGTGCCACCAGCAGAGGGCAGAGCTCCTACAATGAGCAGTTCTTC. Translation: CATSRGQSSYNEQFF. The full variable domain, rest sourced from reference TRBV15 and TRBJ2-1, is DAMVIQNPRYQVTQFGKPVTLSCSQTLNHNVMYWYQQKSSQAPKLLFHYYDKDFNNEADTPDNFQSRRPNTSFCFLDIRSPGLGDTAMYLCATSRGQSSYNEQFFGPGTRLTVL.

The rearrangement links TRBV7-9 to TRBJ2-1; 11 bases fit TRBD2. Trimming took 4 bases from V and 1 from J; bases not matched to a gene: 9. Germline-derived CDR1 and CDR2 are SEHNR and FQNEAQ (reference sequence). There are 18 residues in the CDR3. In nucleotides, the CDR3 is TGTGCCAGCAGCTCGAGCTGGGGGACTAGCGGATCCTACAATGAGCAGTTCTTC. The encoded protein is CASSSSWGTSGSYNEQFF.

The rearrangement joins TRBV27 to TRBJ2-1; TRBD1 matches 9 bases. The CDR3 extends over 16 amino acids. Trimming took 4 bases from V and 7 from J; bases not matched to a gene: 11. CDR1 and CDR2 from the germline V gene are MNHEY and SMNVEV (reference sequence). The CDR3 loop is CASSSATGGASNEQFF. The CDR3 nucleotides are TGTGCCAGCAGTTCAGCTACAGGGGGCGCGTCTAATGAGCAGTTCTTC.

This clone was recorded once. This sequence joins TRBV25-1 and TRBJ1-2; D is uncertain. The CDR3 runs to 14 residues. V lost 0 bases to trimming and J lost 3 bases, with 8 bases between them. Germline loops: CDR1 MGHDK, CDR2 SYGVNS. CDR3 amino acids: CASSEYWQYYGYTF. CDR3 DNA: TGTGCCAGCAGTGAATATTGGCAGTACTATGGCTACACCTTC.